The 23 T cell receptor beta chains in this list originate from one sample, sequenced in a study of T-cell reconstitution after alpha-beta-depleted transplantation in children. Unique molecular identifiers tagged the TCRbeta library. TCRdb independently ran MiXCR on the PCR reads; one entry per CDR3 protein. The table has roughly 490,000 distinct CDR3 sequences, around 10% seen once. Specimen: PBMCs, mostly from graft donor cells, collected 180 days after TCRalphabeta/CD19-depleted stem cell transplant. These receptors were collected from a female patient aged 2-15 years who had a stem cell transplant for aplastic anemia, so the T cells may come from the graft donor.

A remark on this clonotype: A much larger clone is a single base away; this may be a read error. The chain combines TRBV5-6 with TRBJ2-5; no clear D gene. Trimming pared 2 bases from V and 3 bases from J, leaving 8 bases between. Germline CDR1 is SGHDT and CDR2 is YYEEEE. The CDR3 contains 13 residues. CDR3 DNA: TGTGCCAGCAGCTTCGGGCCAGAAGAGACCCAGTACTTC. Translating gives CASSFGPEETQYF. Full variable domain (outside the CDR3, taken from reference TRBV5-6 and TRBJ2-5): DAGVTQSPTHLIKTRGQQVTLRCSPKSGHDTVSWYQQALGQGPQFIFQYYEEEERQRGNFPDRFSGHQFPNYSSELNVNALLLGDSALYLCASSFGPEETQYFGPGTRLLVL.

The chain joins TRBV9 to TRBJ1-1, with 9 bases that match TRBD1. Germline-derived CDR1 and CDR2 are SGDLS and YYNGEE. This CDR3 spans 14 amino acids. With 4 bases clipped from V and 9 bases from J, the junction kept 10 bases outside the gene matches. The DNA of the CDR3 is TGTGCCAGCAGCCCCGACGGGGACAGGGAGCAAGCTTTCTTT. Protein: CASSPDGDREQAFF.

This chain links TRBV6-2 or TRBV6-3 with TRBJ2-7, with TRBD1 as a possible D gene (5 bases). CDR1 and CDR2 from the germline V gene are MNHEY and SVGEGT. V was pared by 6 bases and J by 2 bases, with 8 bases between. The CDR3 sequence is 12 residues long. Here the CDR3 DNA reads TGTGCCAGCAGGACAGACCCCTACGAGCAGTACGTC. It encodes CASRTDPYEQYV.

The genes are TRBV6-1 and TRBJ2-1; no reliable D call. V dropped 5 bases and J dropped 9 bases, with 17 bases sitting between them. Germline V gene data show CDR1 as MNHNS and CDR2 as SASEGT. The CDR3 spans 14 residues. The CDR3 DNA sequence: TGTGCCAGCAGTCCCGGCCGTATGGTCGCTGAGCAGTTCTTC. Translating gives CASSPGRMVAEQFF.

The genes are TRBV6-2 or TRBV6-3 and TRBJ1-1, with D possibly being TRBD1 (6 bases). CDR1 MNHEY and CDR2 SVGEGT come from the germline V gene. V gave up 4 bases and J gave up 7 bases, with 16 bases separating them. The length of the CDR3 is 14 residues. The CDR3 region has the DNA TGTGCCAGCAGTTCACAGGGAGCCCTCCTTGAAGCTTTCTTT. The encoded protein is CASSSQGALLEAFF.

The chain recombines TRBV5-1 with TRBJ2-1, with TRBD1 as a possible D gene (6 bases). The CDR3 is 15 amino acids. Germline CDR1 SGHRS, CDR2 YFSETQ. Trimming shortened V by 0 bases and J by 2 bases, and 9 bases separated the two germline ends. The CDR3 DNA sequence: TGCGCCAGCAGCTTGGAAGGGGGAGCCTACAATGAGCAGTTCTTC. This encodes CASSLEGGAYNEQFF.

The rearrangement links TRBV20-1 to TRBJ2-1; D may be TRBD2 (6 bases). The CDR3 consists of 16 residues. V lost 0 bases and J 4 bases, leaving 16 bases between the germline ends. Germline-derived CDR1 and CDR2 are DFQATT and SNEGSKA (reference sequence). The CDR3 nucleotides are TGCAGTGCTAGAGATTGGGGGGAAATGGGATACAATGAGCAGTTCTTC. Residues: CSARDWGEMGYNEQFF.

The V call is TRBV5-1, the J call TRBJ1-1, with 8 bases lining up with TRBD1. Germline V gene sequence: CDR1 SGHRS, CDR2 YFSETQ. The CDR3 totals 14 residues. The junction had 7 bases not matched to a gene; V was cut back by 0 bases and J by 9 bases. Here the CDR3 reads CASSLVLQGAKAFF. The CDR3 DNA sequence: TGCGCCAGCAGCTTGGTACTCCAGGGGGCGAAAGCTTTCTTT.

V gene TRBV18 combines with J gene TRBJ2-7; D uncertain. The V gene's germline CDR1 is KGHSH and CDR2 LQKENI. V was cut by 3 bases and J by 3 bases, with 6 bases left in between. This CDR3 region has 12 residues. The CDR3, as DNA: TGTGCCAGCTCACCCGTTCGCTACGAGCAGTACTTC. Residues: CASSPVRYEQYF. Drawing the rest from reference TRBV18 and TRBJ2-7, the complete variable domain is NAGVMQNPRHLVRRRGQEARLRCSPMKGHSHVYWYRQLPEEGLKFMVYLQKENIIDESGMPKERFSAEFPKEGPSILRIQQVVRGDSAAYFCASSPVRYEQYFGPGTRLTVT.

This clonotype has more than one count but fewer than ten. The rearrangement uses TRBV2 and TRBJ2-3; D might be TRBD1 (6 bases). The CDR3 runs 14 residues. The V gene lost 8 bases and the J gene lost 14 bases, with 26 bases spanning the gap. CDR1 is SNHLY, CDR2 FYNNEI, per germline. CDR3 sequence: CASVSVRTDGAGYF. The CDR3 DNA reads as TGTGCCAGCGTATCGGTACGGACAGATGGGGCAGGGTATTTT.

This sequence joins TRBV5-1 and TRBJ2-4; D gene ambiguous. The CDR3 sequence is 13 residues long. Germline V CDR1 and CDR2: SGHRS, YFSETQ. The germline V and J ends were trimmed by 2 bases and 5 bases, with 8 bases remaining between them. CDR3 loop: CASSFTAENIQYF. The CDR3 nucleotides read TGCGCCAGCAGCTTTACAGCTGAAAACATTCAGTACTTC. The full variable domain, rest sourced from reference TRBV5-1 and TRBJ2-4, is KAGVTQTPRYLIKTRGQQVTLSCSPISGHRSVSWYQQTPGQGLQFLFEYFSETQRNKGNFPGRFSGRQFSNSRSEMNVSTLELGDSALYLCASSFTAENIQYFGAGTRLSVL.

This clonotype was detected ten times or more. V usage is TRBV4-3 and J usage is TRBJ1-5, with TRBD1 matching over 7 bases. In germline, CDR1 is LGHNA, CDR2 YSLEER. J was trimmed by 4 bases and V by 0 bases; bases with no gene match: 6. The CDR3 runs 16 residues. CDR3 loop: CASSQDLGGWNQPQHF. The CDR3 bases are TGCGCCAGCAGCCAAGACTTAGGGGGCTGGAATCAGCCCCAGCATTTT.

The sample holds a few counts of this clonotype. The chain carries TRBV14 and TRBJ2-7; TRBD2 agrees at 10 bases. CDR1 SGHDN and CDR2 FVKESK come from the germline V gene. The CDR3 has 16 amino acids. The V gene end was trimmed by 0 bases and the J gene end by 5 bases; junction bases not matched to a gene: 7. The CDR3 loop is CASSQDLSGRVHEQYF. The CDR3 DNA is TGTGCCAGCAGCCAAGATCTGAGCGGGAGGGTCCACGAGCAGTACTTC.

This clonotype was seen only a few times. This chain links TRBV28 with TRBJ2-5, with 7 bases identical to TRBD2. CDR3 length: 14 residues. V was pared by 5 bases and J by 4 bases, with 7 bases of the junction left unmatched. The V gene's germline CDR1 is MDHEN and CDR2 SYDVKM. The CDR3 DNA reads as TGTGCCAGCAGTCCAGCGGGGAGGTTAGAGACCCAGTACTTC. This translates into CASSPAGRLETQYF.

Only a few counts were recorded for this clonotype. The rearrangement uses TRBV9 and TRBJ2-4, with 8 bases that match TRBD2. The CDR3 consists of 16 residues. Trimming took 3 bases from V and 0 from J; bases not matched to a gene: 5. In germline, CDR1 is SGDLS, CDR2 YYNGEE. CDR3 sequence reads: CASSGIAGLAKNIQYF. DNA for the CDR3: TGTGCCAGCAGCGGAATAGCGGGGCTAGCCAAAAACATTCAGTACTTC.

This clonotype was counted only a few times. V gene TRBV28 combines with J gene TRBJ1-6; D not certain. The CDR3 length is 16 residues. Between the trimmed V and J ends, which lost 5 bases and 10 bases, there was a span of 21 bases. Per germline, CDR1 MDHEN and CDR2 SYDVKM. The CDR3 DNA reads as TGTGCCAGCAGTATAACCACGAGAGTCGGGGAATCACCCCTCCACTTT. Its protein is CASSITTRVGESPLHF.

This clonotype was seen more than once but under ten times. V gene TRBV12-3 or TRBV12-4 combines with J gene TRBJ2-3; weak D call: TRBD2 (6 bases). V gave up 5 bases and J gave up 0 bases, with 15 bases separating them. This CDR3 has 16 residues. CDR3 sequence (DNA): TGTGCCAGCAGTCCGGGACTCCACCCTAGCACAGATACGCAGTATTTT. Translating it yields CASSPGLHPSTDTQYF.

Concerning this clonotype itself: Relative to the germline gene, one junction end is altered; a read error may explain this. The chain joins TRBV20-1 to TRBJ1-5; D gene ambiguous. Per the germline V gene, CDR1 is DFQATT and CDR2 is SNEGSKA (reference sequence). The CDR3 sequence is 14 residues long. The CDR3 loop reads CSATRLGLNQHQHF. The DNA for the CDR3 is TGCAGTGCAACCCGTTTGGGGTTAAATCAGCACCAGCATTTT.

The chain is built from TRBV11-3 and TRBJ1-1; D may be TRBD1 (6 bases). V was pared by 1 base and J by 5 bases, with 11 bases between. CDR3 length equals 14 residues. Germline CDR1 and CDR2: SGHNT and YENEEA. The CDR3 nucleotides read TGTGCCAGCAGCTTAGCGAATCAGGGGACTGAAGCTTTCTTT. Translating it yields CASSLANQGTEAFF.

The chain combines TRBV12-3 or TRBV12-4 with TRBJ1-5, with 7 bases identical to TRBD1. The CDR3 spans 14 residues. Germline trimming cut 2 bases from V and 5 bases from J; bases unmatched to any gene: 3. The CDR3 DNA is TGTGCCAGCAGTTTACGACAGGGTTATCAGCCCCAGCATTTT. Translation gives CASSLRQGYQPQHF.

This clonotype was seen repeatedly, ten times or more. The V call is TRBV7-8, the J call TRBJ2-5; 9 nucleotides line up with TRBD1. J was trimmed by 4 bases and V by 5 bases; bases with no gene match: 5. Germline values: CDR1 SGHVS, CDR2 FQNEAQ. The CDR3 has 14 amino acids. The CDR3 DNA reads TGTGCCAGCAGCACCCTGACAGGGGGAGAGACCCAGTACTTC. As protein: CASSTLTGGETQYF. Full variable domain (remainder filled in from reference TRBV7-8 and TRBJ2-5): GAGVSQSPRYKVAKRGQDVALRCDPISGHVSLFWYQQALGQGPEFLTYFQNEAQLDKSGLPSDRFFAERPEGSVSTLKIQRTQQEDSAVYLCASSTLTGGETQYFGPGTRLLVL.

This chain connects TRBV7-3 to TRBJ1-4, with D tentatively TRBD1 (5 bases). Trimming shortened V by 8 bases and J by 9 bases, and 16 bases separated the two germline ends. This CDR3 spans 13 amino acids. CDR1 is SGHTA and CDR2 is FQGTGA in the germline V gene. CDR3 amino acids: CASAPTGTQKLFF. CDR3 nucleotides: TGTGCCAGCGCCCCGACCGGGACCCAAAAACTGTTTTTT.

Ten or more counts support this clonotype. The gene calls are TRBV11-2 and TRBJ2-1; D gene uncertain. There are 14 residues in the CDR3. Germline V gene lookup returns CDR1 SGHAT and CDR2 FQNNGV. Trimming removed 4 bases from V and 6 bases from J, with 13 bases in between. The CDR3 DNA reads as TGTGCCAGCAGCTCCCGATCGGGTCTCAATGAGCAGTTCTTC. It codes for CASSSRSGLNEQFF.